A selection of T cell receptor beta chains follows, all from one sample in a study of identical twins. From the 5' RACE reads, TCRdb called clonotypes with MiXCR, one entry per CDR3 protein. The table shows about 700,000 distinct CDR3 sequences, with 5.5% to 6.5% occurring only once. Source material: naive T cells sorted from blood. All receptors come from a man between 18 and 29 years old in good health. Both conserved end residues are part of each CDR3. The order of the fields is clone size, CDR3 length, J gene, D gene, V gene, CDR3 DNA, CDR3 protein. A D gene is named only where the DNA matches it firmly. Clone sizes are given selectively: once, few, many, or a class where the clone is expanded.

few	15	TRBJ2-3	TRBD1	TRBV7-9	TGTGCCAGCAGTCATAGGGACAGGGGGCCAGATACGCAGTATTTT	CASSHRDRGPDTQYF
few	12	TRBJ2-1	NA	TRBV12-3/TRBV12-4	TGTGCCAGCGGTAACACAGGGGGGGGTCTGTTCTTC	CASGNTGGGLFF
few	16	TRBJ2-6	TRBD1	TRBV30	TGTGCCCAGAGTGGACAGGGTTTAACGGGGGCCAACGTCCTGACTTTC	CAQSGQGLTGANVLTF
NA	16	TRBJ2-5	TRBD2	TRBV11-2	TGTGCCAGCAGCCGCCAACCGGGACTAGGAGGAGAGACCCAGTACTTC	CASSRQPGLGGETQYF
NA	14	TRBJ2-4	NA	TRBV28	TGTGCCAGCATTCCCGGGGGAGCCAAAAACATTCAGTACTTC	CASIPGGAKNIQYF
NA	12	TRBJ1-1	NA	TRBV19	TGTGCCTGTAGGACGGTTAACACTGAAGCTTTCTTT	CACRTVNTEAFF
many	15	TRBJ2-7	TRBD2	TRBV5-1	TGCGCCAGCAGCGACCTTTCTAGCGGGGGCTCCGAGCAGTACTTC	CASSDLSSGGSEQYF
NA	18	TRBJ2-2	TRBD1	TRBV20-1	TGCAGTGCTAGAGGGGGGGGCCGGGACAGGGTTAACACCGGGGAGCTGTTTTTT	CSARGGGRDRVNTGELFF
many	13	TRBJ1-2	NA	TRBV29-1	TGCAGCGTTGAAGGCGGCGCTAACTATGGCTACACCTTC	CSVEGGANYGYTF
NA	18	TRBJ2-3	NA	TRBV7-2	TGTGCCAGCAGCTTAGCGGCCCCTCGGGATGTTAACACAGATACGCAGTATTTT	CASSLAAPRDVNTDTQYF
NA	13	TRBJ1-5	NA	TRBV30	TGTGCCTGGGAATCAGGGGCGAATCAGCCCCAGCATTTT	CAWESGANQPQHF
few	16	TRBJ2-3	NA	TRBV12-3/TRBV12-4	TGTGCCAGCAGTTTATTCCGCGGGACTAGCACAGATACGCAGTATTTT	CASSLFRGTSTDTQYF
few	16	TRBJ1-6	TRBD1	TRBV11-3	TGTGCCAGCAGCTCGGGCCGACAGGGATTTAATTCACCCCTCCACTTT	CASSSGRQGFNSPLHF
many	17	TRBJ2-2	TRBD2	TRBV5-1	TGCGCCAGCAGCTATCCTAGCGGGAGGACGAACACCGGGGAGCTGTTTTTT	CASSYPSGRTNTGELFF
many	13	TRBJ1-2	NA	TRBV19	TGTGCCAGTAGTAAACCTAATGTTAGTGGCTACACCTTC	CASSKPNVSGYTF
many	14	TRBJ1-4	NA	TRBV7-9	TGTGCCAGCAGCGGCCGTAGAGCTAATGAAAAACTGTTTTTT	CASSGRRANEKLFF
few	16	TRBJ2-3	TRBD2	TRBV3-1	TGTGCCAGCAGCCGCCGACTAGCGGTTCTGTCAGATACGCAGTATTTT	CASSRRLAVLSDTQYF
many	16	TRBJ1-1	TRBD1	TRBV10-3	TGTGCCATCAGCCCGCGACAGGGGGCTGTGCGAACTGAAGCTTTCTTT	CAISPRQGAVRTEAFF
few	14	TRBJ2-7	NA	TRBV11-2	TGTGCCAGCAGCCCTAAGAATATAAACTACGAGCAGTACTTC	CASSPKNINYEQYF
NA	14	TRBJ2-7	TRBD2	TRBV29-1	TGCAGCGTTGAAGTGGTAGCGGGAGCTCACGAGCAGTACTTC	CSVEVVAGAHEQYF
many	15	TRBJ2-1	TRBD2	TRBV20-1	TGCAGTGCCCGTCGAGCGGGAAGCTCCTACAATGAGCAGTTCTTC	CSARRAGSSYNEQFF
NA	14	TRBJ2-7	TRBD1	TRBV3-1	TGTGCCAGCAGCCAATCGGACAGGGCCTACGAGCAGTACTTC	CASSQSDRAYEQYF
NA	16	TRBJ2-2	TRBD2	TRBV3-1	TGTGCCAGCAGCACCGTGCCTAGCGGGAGGACCGGGGAGCTGTTTTTT	CASSTVPSGRTGELFF
few	15	TRBJ2-5	NA	TRBV3-1	TGTGCCAGCAGCCAAGAGCGACTCATCCAAGAGACCCAGTACTTC	CASSQERLIQETQYF
many	18	TRBJ2-3	TRBD2	TRBV11-2	TGTGCCAGCAGCTTAGTATCGACTAGCGGGCCCCCGGCAGATACGCAGTATTTT	CASSLVSTSGPPADTQYF
NA	16	TRBJ2-5	TRBD2	TRBV4-2	TGTGCCAGCAGCCAAGATGGAGTAGCGGGGACCCCGACCCAGTACTTC	CASSQDGVAGTPTQYF
few	14	TRBJ1-1	NA	TRBV7-9	TGTGCCAGCAGCGATCCCCAGGGGTTGGATGAAGCTTTCTTT	CASSDPQGLDEAFF
many	13	TRBJ2-1	NA	TRBV18	TGTGCCAGCTCACCACCACAGGACAATGAGCAGTTCTTC	CASSPPQDNEQFF
many	12	TRBJ2-2	NA	TRBV12-5	TGTGCTAGTGGTTTGGGGGGCGGGGAGCTGTTTTTT	CASGLGGGELFF
NA	14	TRBJ1-1	NA	TRBV18	TGTGCCAGCTCACCTCGACATCAGAACACTGAAGCTTTCTTT	CASSPRHQNTEAFF
NA	15	TRBJ1-2	NA	TRBV9	TGTGCCAGCAGCGTAGGCCTAGAAAACAGCTATGGCTACACCTTC	CASSVGLENSYGYTF
NA	15	TRBJ2-6	NA	TRBV11-2	TGTGCCAGCAGCTTAAACAGGGCTGGGGCCAACGTCCTGACTTTC	CASSLNRAGANVLTF
NA	13	TRBJ1-3	NA	TRBV12-3/TRBV12-4	TGTGCCAGCAGTCGGAGAGAGGGAAACACCATATATTTT	CASSRREGNTIYF
NA	15	TRBJ2-7	TRBD1	TRBV28	TGTGCCAGCAGTTCCCTAGGGACAGGGTATGACGAGCAGTACTTC	CASSSLGTGYDEQYF
NA	18	TRBJ2-3	NA	TRBV11-1	TGTGCCAGCAGCTTAGCCAATCGAGGGCGACCAAGCACAGATACGCAGTATTTT	CASSLANRGRPSTDTQYF
NA	13	TRBJ1-1	NA	TRBV9	TGTGCCAGCATCCCCCGGACTACTCCCGAAGCTTTCTTT	CASIPRTTPEAFF
many	13	TRBJ2-5	NA	TRBV12-3/TRBV12-4	TGTGCCAGCAGTTTCACAGCGAGCGAGACCCAGTACTTC	CASSFTASETQYF
few	16	TRBJ2-1	NA	TRBV21-1	TGTGCCAGCAGCAAAGCCCGGGACCGAACCAACAATGAGCAGTTCTTC	CASSKARDRTNNEQFF
many	16	TRBJ1-4	NA	TRBV7-2	TGTGCCAGCAGCCTAGCCCAGGACGCAACTAATGAAAAACTGTTTTTT	CASSLAQDATNEKLFF
NA	15	TRBJ1-1	NA	TRBV6-5	TGTGCCAGCAGTTCCACCGACAGGTCGAACACTGAAGCTTTCTTT	CASSSTDRSNTEAFF
many	16	TRBJ2-1	NA	TRBV2	TGTGCCAGCAGTGGGTCTTTAGCGGACTCCTACAATGAGCAGTTCTTC	CASSGSLADSYNEQFF
many	15	TRBJ2-3	NA	TRBV29-1	TGCAGCGCTTCTGGACAGGCGGGGGAAGAAGATACGCAGTATTTT	CSASGQAGEEDTQYF
many	14	TRBJ2-1	NA	TRBV29-1	TGCAGCGTTGTTGTCGGGAGCTCCTACAATGAGCAGTTCTTC	CSVVVGSSYNEQFF
few	12	TRBJ1-2	NA	TRBV6-2/TRBV6-3	TGTGCCAGCATGAAGGGTGACTATGGCTACACCTTC	CASMKGDYGYTF
NA	13	TRBJ1-1	NA	TRBV19	TGTGCCAGTAGTATATCGGAGAACACTGAAGCTTTCTTT	CASSISENTEAFF
NA	18	TRBJ2-5	TRBD2	TRBV5-1	TGCGCCAGCAGCTTAACGGGACTAGCGGGAGGGCCGTCGGAGGCCCAGTACTTC	CASSLTGLAGGPSEAQYF
many	13	TRBJ2-3	NA	TRBV20-1	TGCAGTGCTGCGAAAGGACACAGGAATACGCAGTATTTT	CSAAKGHRNTQYF
few	15	TRBJ2-6	NA	TRBV9	TGTGCCAGCGGGCAACTCAGCTCTGGGGCCAACGTCCTGACTTTC	CASGQLSSGANVLTF
many	17	TRBJ2-1	TRBD2	TRBV5-1	TGCGCCAGCAGCCACCCCGGGACTAGGGGTACAATGTTTGAGCAGTTCTTC	CASSHPGTRGTMFEQFF
many	14	TRBJ1-1	NA	TRBV5-1	TGCGCCAGCAGCTTAGGGATGGGGAATACTGAAGCTTTCTTT	CASSLGMGNTEAFF
NA	15	TRBJ1-1	NA	TRBV28	TGTGCCAGCAGTTTAGGGAGGACACCGAACACTGAAGCTTTCTTT	CASSLGRTPNTEAFF
many	16	TRBJ2-3	NA	TRBV5-1	TGCGCCAGCAGCCCTGAGTACGAGGGGGAAACAGATACGCAGTATTTT	CASSPEYEGETDTQYF
many	15	TRBJ2-7	TRBD2	TRBV6-1	TGTGCCAGCAGCACCAACGGGGAGGGATCCTACGAGCAGTACTTC	CASSTNGEGSYEQYF
many	15	TRBJ2-1	TRBD2	TRBV2	TGTGCCAGCAGAAGGGTACTAGCGGACTACAATGAGCAGTTCTTC	CASRRVLADYNEQFF
many	15	TRBJ2-5	TRBD1	TRBV10-3	TGTGCCATCCCCCGGGTAGGACAGGGACAAGAGACCCAGTACTTC	CAIPRVGQGQETQYF
many	14	TRBJ2-3	NA	TRBV12-3/TRBV12-4	TGTGCCAGCAGTGGGGCGCCCGGGACAGATACGCAGTATTTT	CASSGAPGTDTQYF